Listed here is a single TCR beta chain. TCRdb reanalysed the 5' RACE reads using MiXCR and keeps one entry per CDR3 protein. The table includes about 60,000 distinct CDR3 sequences, about a sixth detected once. The germline V gene encodes CDR1 SEHNR and CDR2 FQNEAQ (reference sequence). The CDR3 covers 14 residues. Unmatched junction bases numbered 6, after V lost 5 bases and J lost 6 bases. The data derive from a study of T cells of healthy individuals. This TCR was recovered from a human donor in good health. This sequence joins TRBV7-9 and TRBJ1-2; 10 nucleotides line up with TRBD1. CDR3 DNA sequence: TGTGCCAGCAGCCGACCGGACAGGGGGAATGGCTACACCTTC. As protein: CASSRPDRGNGYTF.